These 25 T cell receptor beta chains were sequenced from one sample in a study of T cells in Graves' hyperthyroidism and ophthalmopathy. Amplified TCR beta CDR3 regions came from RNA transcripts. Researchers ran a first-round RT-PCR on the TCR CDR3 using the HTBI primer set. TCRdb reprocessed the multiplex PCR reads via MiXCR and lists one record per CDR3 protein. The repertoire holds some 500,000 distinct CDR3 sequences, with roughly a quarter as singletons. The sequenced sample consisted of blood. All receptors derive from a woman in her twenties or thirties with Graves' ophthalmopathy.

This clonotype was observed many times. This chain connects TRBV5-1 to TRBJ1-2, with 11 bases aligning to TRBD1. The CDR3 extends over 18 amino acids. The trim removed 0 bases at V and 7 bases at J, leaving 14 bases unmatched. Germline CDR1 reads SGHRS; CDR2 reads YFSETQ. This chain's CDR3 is CASSLGNGQGASIGGYTF. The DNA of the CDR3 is TGCGCCAGCAGCTTGGGAAACGGACAGGGGGCCTCCATCGGTGGCTACACCTTC. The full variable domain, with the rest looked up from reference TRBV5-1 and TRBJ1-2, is KAGVTQTPRYLIKTRGQQVTLSCSPISGHRSVSWYQQTPGQGLQFLFEYFSETQRNKGNFPGRFSGRQFSNSRSEMNVSTLELGDSALYLCASSLGNGQGASIGGYTFGSGTRLTVV.

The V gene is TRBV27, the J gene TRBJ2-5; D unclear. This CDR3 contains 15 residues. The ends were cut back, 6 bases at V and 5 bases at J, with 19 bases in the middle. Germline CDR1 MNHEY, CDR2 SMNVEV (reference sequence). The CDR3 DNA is TGTGCCAGCAGCCACAGAGCCACCCCACAGGAGACCCAGTACTTC. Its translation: CASSHRATPQETQYF.

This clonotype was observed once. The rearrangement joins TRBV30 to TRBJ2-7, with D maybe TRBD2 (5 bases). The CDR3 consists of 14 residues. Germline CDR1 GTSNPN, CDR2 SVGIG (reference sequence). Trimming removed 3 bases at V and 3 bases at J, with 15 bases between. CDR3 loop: CAWSPGGLRYEQYF. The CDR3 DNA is TGTGCCTGGAGCCCCGGAGGTCTCCGCTACGAGCAGTACTTC.

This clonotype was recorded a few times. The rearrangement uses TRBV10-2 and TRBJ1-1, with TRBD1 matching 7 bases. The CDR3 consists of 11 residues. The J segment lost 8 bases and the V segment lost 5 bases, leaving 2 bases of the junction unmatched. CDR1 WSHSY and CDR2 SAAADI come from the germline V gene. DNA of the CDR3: TGCGCCAGCAGTTGGACAGGAGAAGCTTTCTTT. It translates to CASSWTGEAFF.

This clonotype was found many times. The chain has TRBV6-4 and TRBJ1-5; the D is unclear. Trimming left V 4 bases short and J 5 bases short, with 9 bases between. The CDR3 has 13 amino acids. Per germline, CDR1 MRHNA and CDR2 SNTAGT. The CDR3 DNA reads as TGTGCCAGCAGTGTGGACCGAGATCAGCCCCAGCATTTT. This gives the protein CASSVDRDQPQHF.

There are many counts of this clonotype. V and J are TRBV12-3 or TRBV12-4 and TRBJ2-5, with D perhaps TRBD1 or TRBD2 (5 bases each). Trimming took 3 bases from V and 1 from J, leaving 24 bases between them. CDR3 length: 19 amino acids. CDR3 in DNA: TGTGCCAGCAGTTTCCCGGGATCTGGGGGATGGGGCCCCCAAGAGACCCAGTACTTC. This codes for CASSFPGSGGWGPQETQYF.

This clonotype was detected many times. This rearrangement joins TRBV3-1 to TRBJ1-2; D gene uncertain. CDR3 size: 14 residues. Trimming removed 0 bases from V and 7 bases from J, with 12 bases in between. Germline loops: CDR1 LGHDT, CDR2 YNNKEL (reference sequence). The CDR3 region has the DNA TGTGCCAGCAGCCAAGACGTTGGAGGATCTGGCTACACCTTC. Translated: CASSQDVGGSGYTF.

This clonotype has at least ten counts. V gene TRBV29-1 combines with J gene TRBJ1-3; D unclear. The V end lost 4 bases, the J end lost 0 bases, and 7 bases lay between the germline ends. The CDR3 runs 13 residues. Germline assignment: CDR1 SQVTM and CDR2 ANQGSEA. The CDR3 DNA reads TGCAGCGTTGTAGTCAGCTCTGGAAACACCATATATTTT. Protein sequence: CSVVVSSGNTIYF.

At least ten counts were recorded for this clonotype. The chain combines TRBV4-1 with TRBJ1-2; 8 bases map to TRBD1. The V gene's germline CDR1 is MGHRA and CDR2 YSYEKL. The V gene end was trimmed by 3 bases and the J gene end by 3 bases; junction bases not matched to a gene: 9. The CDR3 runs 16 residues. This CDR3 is CASSHSRTGLDYGYTF. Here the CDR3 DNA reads TGCGCCAGCAGCCACTCAAGGACAGGGCTCGACTATGGCTACACCTTC.

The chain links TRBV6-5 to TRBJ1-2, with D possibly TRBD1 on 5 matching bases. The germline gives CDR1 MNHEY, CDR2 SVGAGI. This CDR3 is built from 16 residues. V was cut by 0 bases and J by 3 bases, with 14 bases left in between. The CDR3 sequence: CASSYSRSGTDYGYTF. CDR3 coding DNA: TGTGCCAGCAGTTACTCACGATCTGGGACGGACTATGGCTACACCTTC.

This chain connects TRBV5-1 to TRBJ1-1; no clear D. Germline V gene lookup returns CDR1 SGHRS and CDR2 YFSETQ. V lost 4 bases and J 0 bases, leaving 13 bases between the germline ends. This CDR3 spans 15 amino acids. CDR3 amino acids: CASSPGPPLNTEAFF. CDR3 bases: TGCGCCAGCAGCCCTGGCCCACCGCTGAACACTGAAGCTTTCTTT.

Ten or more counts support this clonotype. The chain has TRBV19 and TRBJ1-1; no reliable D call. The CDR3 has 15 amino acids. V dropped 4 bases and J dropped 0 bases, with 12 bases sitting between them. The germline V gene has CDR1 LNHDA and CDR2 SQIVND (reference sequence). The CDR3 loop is CASSKARQMNTEAFF. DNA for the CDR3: TGTGCCAGTAGTAAAGCGCGTCAGATGAACACTGAAGCTTTCTTT.

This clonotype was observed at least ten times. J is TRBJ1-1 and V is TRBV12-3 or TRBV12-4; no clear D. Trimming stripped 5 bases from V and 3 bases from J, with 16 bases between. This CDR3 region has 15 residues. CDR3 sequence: CASSTRGKLDTEAFF. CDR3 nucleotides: TGTGCCAGCAGTACCCGCGGGAAGCTAGACACTGAAGCTTTCTTT.

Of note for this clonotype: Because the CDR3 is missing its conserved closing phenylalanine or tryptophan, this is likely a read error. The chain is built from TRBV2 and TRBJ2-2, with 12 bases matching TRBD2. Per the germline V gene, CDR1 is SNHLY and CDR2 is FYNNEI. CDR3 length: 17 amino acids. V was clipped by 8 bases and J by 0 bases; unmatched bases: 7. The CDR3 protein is CASGVTSGGTNTGELFL. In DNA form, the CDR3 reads TGTGCCAGCGGCGTTACTAGCGGGGGGACGAACACCGGGGAGCTGTTTTTG.

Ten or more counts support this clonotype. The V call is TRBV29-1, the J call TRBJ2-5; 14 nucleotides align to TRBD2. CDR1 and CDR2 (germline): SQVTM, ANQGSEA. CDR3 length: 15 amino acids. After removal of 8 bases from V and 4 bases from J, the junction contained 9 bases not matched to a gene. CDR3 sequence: CSLTLTSGGAETQYF. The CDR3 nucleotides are TGCAGCCTAACCCTGACTAGCGGGGGGGCAGAGACCCAGTACTTC.

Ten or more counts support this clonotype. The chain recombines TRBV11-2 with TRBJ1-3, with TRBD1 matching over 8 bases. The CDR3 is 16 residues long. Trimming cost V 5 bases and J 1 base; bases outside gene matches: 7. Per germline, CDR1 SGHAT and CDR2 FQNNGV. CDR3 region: CASSPGDRISGNTIYF. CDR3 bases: TGTGCCAGCAGCCCGGGGGACAGGATTTCTGGAAACACCATATATTTT.

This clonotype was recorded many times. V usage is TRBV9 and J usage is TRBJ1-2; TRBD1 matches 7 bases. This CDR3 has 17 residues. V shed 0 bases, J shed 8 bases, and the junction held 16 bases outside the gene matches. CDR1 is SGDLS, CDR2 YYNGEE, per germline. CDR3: CASSVATPGHRGGGYTF. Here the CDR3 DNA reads TGTGCCAGCAGCGTAGCAACACCCGGACACAGGGGAGGGGGCTACACCTTC.

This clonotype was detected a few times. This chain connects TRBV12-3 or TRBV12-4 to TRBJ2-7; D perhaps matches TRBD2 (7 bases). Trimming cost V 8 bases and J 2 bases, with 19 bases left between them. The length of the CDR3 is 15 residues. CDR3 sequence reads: CASRKWGGETYEQYF. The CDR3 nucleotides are TGTGCCAGCCGGAAATGGGGGGGCGAGACCTACGAGCAGTACTTC.

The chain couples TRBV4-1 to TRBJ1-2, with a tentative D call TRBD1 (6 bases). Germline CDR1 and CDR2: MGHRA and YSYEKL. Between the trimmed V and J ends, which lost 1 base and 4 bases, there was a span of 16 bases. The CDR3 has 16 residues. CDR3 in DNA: TGCGCCAGCAGCCAAGCTCCCTCGCAGGGGACCTATGGCTACACCTTC. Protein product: CASSQAPSQGTYGYTF.

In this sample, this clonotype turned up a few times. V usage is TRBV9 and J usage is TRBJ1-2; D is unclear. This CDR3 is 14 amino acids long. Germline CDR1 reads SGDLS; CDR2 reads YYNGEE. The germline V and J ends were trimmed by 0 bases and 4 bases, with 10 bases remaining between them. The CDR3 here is CASSVDSTVYGYTF. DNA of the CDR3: TGTGCCAGCAGCGTAGACTCGACCGTCTATGGCTACACCTTC.

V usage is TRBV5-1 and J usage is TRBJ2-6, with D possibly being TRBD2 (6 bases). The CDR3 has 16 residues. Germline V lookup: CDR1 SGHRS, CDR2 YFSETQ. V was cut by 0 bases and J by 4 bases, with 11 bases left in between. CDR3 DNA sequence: TGCGCCAGCAGCTTGGGGGGGGTCGGCGGGGCCAACGTCCTGACTTTC. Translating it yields CASSLGGVGGANVLTF.

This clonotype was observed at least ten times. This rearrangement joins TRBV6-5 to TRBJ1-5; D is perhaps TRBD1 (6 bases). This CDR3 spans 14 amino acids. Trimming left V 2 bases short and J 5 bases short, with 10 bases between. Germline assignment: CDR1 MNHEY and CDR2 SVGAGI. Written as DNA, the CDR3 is TGTGCCAGCAGTTACCGGACAGCGGATCAGCCCCAGCATTTT. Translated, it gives CASSYRTADQPQHF.

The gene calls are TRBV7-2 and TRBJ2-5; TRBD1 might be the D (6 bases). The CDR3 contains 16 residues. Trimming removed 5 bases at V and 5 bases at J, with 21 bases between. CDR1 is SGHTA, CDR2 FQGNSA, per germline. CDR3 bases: TGTGCCAGCAGCCCAAGCGACCAGGGGCGCATGGAGACCCAGTACTTC. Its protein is CASSPSDQGRMETQYF.

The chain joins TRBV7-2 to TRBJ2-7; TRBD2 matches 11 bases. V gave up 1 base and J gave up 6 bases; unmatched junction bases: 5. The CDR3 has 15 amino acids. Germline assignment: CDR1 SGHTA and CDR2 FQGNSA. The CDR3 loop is CASSLGGSGRGEQYF. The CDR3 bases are TGTGCCAGCAGCTTAGGAGGTAGCGGGAGGGGCGAGCAGTACTTC.

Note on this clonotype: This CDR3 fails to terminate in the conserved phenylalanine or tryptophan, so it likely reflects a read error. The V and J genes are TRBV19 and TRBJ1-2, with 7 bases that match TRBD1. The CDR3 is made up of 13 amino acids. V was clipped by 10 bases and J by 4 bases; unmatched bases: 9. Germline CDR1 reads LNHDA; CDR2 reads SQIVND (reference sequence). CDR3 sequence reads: CAIATGLGYGYTV. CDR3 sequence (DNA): TGTGCCATCGCGACAGGGCTGGGCTATGGCTACACCGTC.